This TCR beta chain derives from a study of identical twins. TCRdb used MiXCR to reprocess the 5' RACE reads, holding one entry per CDR3 protein. In the table there are 470,000 or so distinct CDR3 sequences, 20% to 30% of which are singletons. The same specimen was also included in a second study, on T cells expressing NK-cell markers. That paper adds: The leading position in the CD3+CD56-NKG2C+ fraction of a handful of donors also went to these clonotypes.

Input material: CD4+ T cells sorted from blood. This TCR came from a woman under 30 in good health.

CDR3 in amino acids: CASSPTAGLVQDTQYF. The CDR3 DNA reads TGCGCCAGCAGCCCAACTGCGGGACTAGTACAAGATACGCAGTATTTT. The genes are TRBV5-1 and TRBJ2-3; 8 positions agree with TRBD2. CDR3 length equals 16 residues. J gave up 5 bases and V 4 bases, and 12 bases lay outside the gene matches. Per the germline V gene, CDR1 is SGHRS and CDR2 is YFSETQ. Filled out from reference TRBV5-1 and TRBJ2-3, the complete variable domain reads KAGVTQTPRYLIKTRGQQVTLSCSPISGHRSVSWYQQTPGQGLQFLFEYFSETQRNKGNFPGRFSGRQFSNSRSEMNVSTLELGDSALYLCASSPTAGLVQDTQYFGPGTRLTVL.